This T cell receptor beta chain appears in the sequencing data of a study of cytomegalovirus exposure and HLA in healthy donors. Study results and caveats: A later analysis showed that HLA-associated TCR beta chains had undergone more clonal expansion than equally common others. Association with HLA alleles at 0.05 false discovery rate was found for around 17,000 TCR beta sequences in a later analysis.

With 60 Vbeta and 13 Jbeta primers, the PCR was carried out. Assay: immunoSEQ multiplex PCR; the TCRdb copy retains only in-frame clones and omits some. The table shows over 150,000 clones, with 76% occurring only once. In this sample, this clone turned up a few times. Its antigen is currently unknown. Germline values: CDR1 ENHRY, CDR2 SYGVKD. The CDR3 contains 13 residues. With V trimmed by 6 bases and J by 8 bases, 4 bases remained unmatched. The sequenced sample was PBMCs. The chain has TRBV10-3 and TRBJ1-4; 9 bases line up with TRBD1. The source of this sequence is a man aged 60-69 years in good health and CMV-seronegative. The CDR3 DNA sequence: TGTGCCATCAGGACAGGGGGTCGGGAAAAACTGTTTTTT. Its translation is CAIRTGGREKLFF.